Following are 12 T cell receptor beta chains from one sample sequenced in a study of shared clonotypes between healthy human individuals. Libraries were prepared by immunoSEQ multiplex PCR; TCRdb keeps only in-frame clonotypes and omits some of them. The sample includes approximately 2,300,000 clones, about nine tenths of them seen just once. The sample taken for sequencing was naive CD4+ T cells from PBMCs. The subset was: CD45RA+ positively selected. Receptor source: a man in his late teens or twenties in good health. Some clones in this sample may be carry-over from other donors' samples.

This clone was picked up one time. The CDR3 protein is CASSLSPGNGFYEQYF. The CDR3 region has the DNA TGTGCCAGCAGTTTATCCCCTGGGAATGGATTCTACGAGCAGTACTTC. The chain carries TRBV27 and TRBJ2-7; D not resolved. The CDR3 covers 16 residues. Trimming stripped 0 bases from V and 3 bases from J, with 15 bases between. The germline V gene has CDR1 MNHEY and CDR2 SMNVEV (reference sequence).

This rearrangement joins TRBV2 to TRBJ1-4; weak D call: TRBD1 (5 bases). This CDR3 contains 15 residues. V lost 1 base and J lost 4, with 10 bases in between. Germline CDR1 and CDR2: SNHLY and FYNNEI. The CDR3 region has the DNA TGTGCCAGCAGTGAAGAGACAGTCATTAATGAAAAACTGTTTTTT. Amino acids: CASSEETVINEKLFF.

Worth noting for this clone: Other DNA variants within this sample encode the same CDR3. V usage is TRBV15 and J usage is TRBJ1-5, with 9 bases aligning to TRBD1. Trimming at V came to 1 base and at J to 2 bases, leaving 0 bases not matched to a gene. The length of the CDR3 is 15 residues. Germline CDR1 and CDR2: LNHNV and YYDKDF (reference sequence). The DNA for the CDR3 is TGTGCCACCAGCAGAGGACAGGGGGGCAATCAGCCCCAGCATTTT. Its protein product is CATSRGQGGNQPQHF.

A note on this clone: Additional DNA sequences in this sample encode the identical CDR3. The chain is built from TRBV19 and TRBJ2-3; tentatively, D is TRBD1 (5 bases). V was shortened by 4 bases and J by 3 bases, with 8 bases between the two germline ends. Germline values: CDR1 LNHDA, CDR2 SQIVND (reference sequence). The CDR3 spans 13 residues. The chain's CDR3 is CASSTGRTDTQYF. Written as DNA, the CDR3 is TGTGCCAGTAGTACAGGGCGGACAGATACGCAGTATTTT. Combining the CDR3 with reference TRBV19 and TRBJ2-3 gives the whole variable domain DGGITQSPKYLFRKEGQNVTLSCEQNLNHDAMYWYRQDPGQGLRLIYYSQIVNDFQKGDIAEGYSVSREKKESFPLTVTSAQKNPTAFYLCASSTGRTDTQYFGPGTRLTVL.

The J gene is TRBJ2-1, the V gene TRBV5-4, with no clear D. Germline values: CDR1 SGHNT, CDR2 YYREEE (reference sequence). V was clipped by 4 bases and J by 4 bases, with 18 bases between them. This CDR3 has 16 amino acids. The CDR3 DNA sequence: TGTGCCAGCAGCCAAGCGAACGGTTTTCGGTACAATGAGCAGTTCTTC. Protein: CASSQANGFRYNEQFF.

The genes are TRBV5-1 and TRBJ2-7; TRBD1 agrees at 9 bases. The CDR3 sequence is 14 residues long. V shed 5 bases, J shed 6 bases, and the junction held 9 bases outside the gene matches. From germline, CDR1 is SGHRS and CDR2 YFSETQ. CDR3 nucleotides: TGCGCCAGCAGGCCCGTGACAGGGGGTGGCGAGCAGTACTTC. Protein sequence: CASRPVTGGGEQYF.

The CDR3 nucleotides read TGTGCCAGCTCACCAGTGGGGCCCCAGCGTGGGTCTGGGGCCAACGTCCTGACTTTC. It specifies CASSPVGPQRGSGANVLTF. This chain uses TRBV18 with TRBJ2-6; tentative D call: TRBD1 (5 bases). Germline-derived CDR1 and CDR2 are KGHSH and LQKENI. Trimming left V 2 bases short and J 1 base short, with 18 bases between. This CDR3 comprises 19 residues.

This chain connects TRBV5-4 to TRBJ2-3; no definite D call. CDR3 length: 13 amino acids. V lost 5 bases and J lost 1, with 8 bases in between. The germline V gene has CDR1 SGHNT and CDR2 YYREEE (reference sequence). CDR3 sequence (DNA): TGTGCCAGCAGAAGACCCGGCACAGATACGCAGTATTTT. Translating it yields CASRRPGTDTQYF. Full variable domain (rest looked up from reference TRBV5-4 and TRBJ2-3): ETGVTQSPTHLIKTRGQQVTLRCSSQSGHNTVSWYQQALGQGPQFIFQYYREEENGRGNFPPRFSGLQFPNYSSELNVNALELDDSALYLCASRRPGTDTQYFGPGTRLTVL.

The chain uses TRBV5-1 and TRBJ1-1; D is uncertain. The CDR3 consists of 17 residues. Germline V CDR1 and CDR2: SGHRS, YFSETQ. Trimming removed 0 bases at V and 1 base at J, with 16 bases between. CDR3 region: CASSLVGFGSQNTEAFF. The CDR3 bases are TGCGCCAGCAGCTTGGTGGGATTTGGCTCCCAGAACACTGAAGCTTTCTTT.

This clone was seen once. The DNA of the CDR3 is TGTGCCAGAAGCCGGGGTCCGGGCGGCACTGAAGCTTTCTTT. Translation: CARSRGPGGTEAFF. This chain connects TRBV5-3 to TRBJ1-1; D unclear. TRBV5-3 is sorted into the ORF group, with uncertain function. The germline V and J ends were trimmed by 4 bases and 4 bases, with 14 bases remaining between them. The CDR3 is made up of 14 amino acids.

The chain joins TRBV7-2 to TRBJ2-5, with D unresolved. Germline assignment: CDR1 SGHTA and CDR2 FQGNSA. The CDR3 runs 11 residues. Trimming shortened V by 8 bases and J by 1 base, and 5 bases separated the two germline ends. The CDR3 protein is CASLGQETQYF. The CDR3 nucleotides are TGTGCCAGCTTAGGCCAAGAGACCCAGTACTTC.

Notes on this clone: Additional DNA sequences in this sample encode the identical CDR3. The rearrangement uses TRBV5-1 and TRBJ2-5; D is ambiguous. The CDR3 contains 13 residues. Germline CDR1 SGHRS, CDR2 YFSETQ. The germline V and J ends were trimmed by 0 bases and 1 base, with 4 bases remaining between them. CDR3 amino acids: CASSLALQETQYF. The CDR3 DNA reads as TGCGCCAGCAGCTTGGCCCTCCAAGAGACCCAGTACTTC.